The text below deals with one TCR beta chain. Its specificity is unknown. The data were obtained in a study of PD-1 blockade in classical Hodgkin lymphoma. Study observations and caveats: Newly diagnosed patients had diversity similar to the baseline diversity of complete responders. Compared with baseline, CD4+ but not CD8+ TCR diversity had risen significantly by C4D1.

Every patient relapsed after autologous stem cell transplantation, and brentuximab vedotin exposure varied. In germline, CDR1 is GTSNPN, CDR2 SVGIG (reference sequence). V lost 3 bases, J lost 2 bases, and 6 bases stayed unmatched. This CDR3 comprises 14 residues. Assay: immunoSEQ multiplex PCR; the TCRdb copy retains only in-frame clones and omits some. Seen here are 57,000 or so clones, about nine tenths observed once, and the top ten hold approximately 12%. The TCR comes from a human donor with classical Hodgkin lymphoma. This chain links TRBV30 with TRBJ2-7; 8 nucleotides agree with TRBD1. Here the sequenced sample was peripheral blood mononuclear cells (PBMCs), taken at baseline. The CDR3 is CAWRSGQAPYEQYF. CDR3 in DNA: TGTGCCTGGAGATCGGGACAGGCCCCCTACGAGCAGTACTTC.